Listed below are T cell receptor beta chains from one sample, sequenced in a study of technical replicates of blood from a few donors. The data were produced by immunoSEQ multiplex PCR, yet TCRdb's version contains in-frame clones alone and is incomplete. The sample includes roughly 13,000 clones, approximately 88% of them seen just once. Material: PBMCs. The receptors were sampled from a human donor in good health. The CDR3 runs from the conserved cysteine through the conserved F or W. Each record gives: J gene, V gene, clone size, D gene, CDR3 length, CDR3 DNA, CDR3 protein. The D gene is left open where the match is weak. Not all rows give a size; the values are once, few, many and, for expanded clones, a class.

TRBJ2-1 TRBV6-4 . TRBD2 16 TGTGCCAGCAGTGACACTAGCGGGGGCTCCTACAATGAGCAGTTCTTC CASSDTSGGSYNEQFF
TRBJ1-4 TRBV5-1 . . 16 TGCGCCAGCAGCCCTAACGGACAGTCAACTAATGAAAAACTGTTTTTT CASSPNGQSTNEKLFF
TRBJ1-2 TRBV5-1 . TRBD1 13 TGCGCCAGTGGGACAGGGGGCGACTATGGCTACACCTTC CASGTGGDYGYTF
TRBJ1-2 TRBV5-1 . . 13 TGCGCCAGCAGCAGCTTACGTGCGACAGATTACACCTTC CASSSLRATDYTF
TRBJ1-5 TRBV5-5 . TRBD1 17 TGTGCCAGCAGCTTGATGCCCGGGACAGGGTTCAATCAGCCCCAGCATTTT CASSLMPGTGFNQPQHF
TRBJ2-5 TRBV7-7 . TRBD1 13 TGTGCCAGCAGCTTAGAGGGGGCAGAGACCCAGTACTTC CASSLEGAETQYF
TRBJ1-2 TRBV5-1 . TRBD1 16 TGCGCCAGCAGCTTTGACGGGACAGGGGGTAACTATGGCTACACCTTC CASSFDGTGGNYGYTF
TRBJ2-5 TRBV29-1 . . 15 TGCAGCCTTGCCAGAACCGGGACAAGGGGGGAGACCCAGTACTTC CSLARTGTRGETQYF
TRBJ2-2 TRBV11-3 . TRBD2 16 TGTGCCAGCAGCCCAAGCGGGAGGGCCAACACCGGGGAGCTGTTTTTT CASSPSGRANTGELFF
TRBJ2-1 TRBV5-1 . TRBD2 17 TGCGCCAGCAGCCTGGGACTAGCGGGAACCTCCTACAATGAGCAGTTCTTC CASSLGLAGTSYNEQFF
TRBJ2-3 TRBV7-9 . TRBD1 16 TGTGCCAGCACCGATCAGGGGGAATTTGCAACAGATACGCAGTATTTT CASTDQGEFATDTQYF
TRBJ2-7 TRBV7-2 . . 12 TGTGCCAGCAGTTCCCAGGGGCCCGAGCAGTACTTC CASSSQGPEQYF
TRBJ1-1 TRBV5-6 . . 14 TGTGCCAGCAGCCGTATGTACCTGGACAGTGAAGCTTTCTTT CASSRMYLDSEAFF
TRBJ2-7 TRBV30 . . 15 TGTGCCTGGAACGCGGGCGACAGGAGCTCCTACGAGCAGTACTTC CAWNAGDRSSYEQYF
TRBJ1-5 TRBV2 . TRBD1 15 TGTGCCAGCAGTGACGTTGGGACAGGGAGCCAGCCCCAGCATTTT CASSDVGTGSQPQHF
TRBJ2-1 TRBV6-1 . TRBD2 14 TGTGCCAGCAGTGCTCTAGCGGGATACAATGAGCAGTTCTTC CASSALAGYNEQFF
TRBJ2-1 TRBV5-6 . TRBD2 15 TGTGCCAGCAGCCGACTAGCGGATACCTACAATGAGCAGTTCTTC CASSRLADTYNEQFF
TRBJ2-7 TRBV30 . . 13 TGTGCCTGGAGTGTAGGGGGTCTCCCAGGGCAGTACTTC CAWSVGGLPGQYF
TRBJ2-3 TRBV29-1 . TRBD2 17 TGCAGCGTTGCTCCCTTCCCTAGCGGGAGGATGTCAGATACGCAGTATTTT CSVAPFPSGRMSDTQYF
TRBJ2-1 TRBV11-2 . . 16 TGTGCCAGCAGCCTAGCGGAGACAGGGTGGATCAATGAGCAGTTCTTC CASSLAETGWINEQFF
TRBJ1-4 TRBV15 . . 17 TGTGCCACCAGCAAGGGGGAGGGGCGTCTTTGGAATGAAAAACTGTTTTTT CATSKGEGRLWNEKLFF
TRBJ2-7 TRBV5-1 . . 16 TGCGCCAGCAGCCCGGTACAGGGCTCAGGCTCCTACGAGCAGTACTTC CASSPVQGSGSYEQYF
TRBJ2-7 TRBV27 . TRBD1 16 TGTGCCAGCAGTCTATCCGCGGGGACAGGGGGCTACGAGCAGTACTTC CASSLSAGTGGYEQYF
TRBJ1-1 TRBV25-1 . . 12 TGTGCCAGCAGTCTATCGGGTACTGAAGCTTTCTTT CASSLSGTEAFF
TRBJ2-3 TRBV5-5 . TRBD1 19 TGTGCCAGCAGCTTGGGACAGGGCCTAAACCTGGACTTGCGACATACGCAGTATTTT CASSLGQGLNLDLRHTQYF
TRBJ2-7 TRBV7-9 . . 14 TGTGCCAGCAGCGCGGGACAGCTAACCTACGAGCAGTACTTC CASSAGQLTYEQYF
TRBJ2-6 TRBV6-4 . . 16 TGTGCCAGCAGTGAGGAGGGGGCAGGTGGGGCCAACGTCCTGACTTTC CASSEEGAGGANVLTF
TRBJ2-7 TRBV18 once TRBD1 15 TGTGCCAGCTCTCAATTCACAGGGGGCGAGTACGAGCAGTACTTC CASSQFTGGEYEQYF
TRBJ2-3 TRBV9 . TRBD2 16 TGTGCCAGCAGCGTAGCTAGCGGGGGACTGGCAGATACGCAGTATTTT CASSVASGGLADTQYF
TRBJ1-2 TRBV23-1 . . 12 TGCGCCAGCAGTCGCAGGCTATATGGCTACACCTTC CASSRRLYGYTF
TRBJ1-2 TRBV19 . TRBD1 13 TGTGCCAGTAGTACAGGACAGGGATATGGCTACACCTTC CASSTGQGYGYTF
TRBJ1-6 TRBV5-1 . . 14 TGCGCCAGCAGCTTGGGTCAGGCGAATTCACCCCTCCACTTT CASSLGQANSPLHF
TRBJ1-1 TRBV6-5 . . 15 TGTGCCAGCAGTTACTCCCCCAAAGCCAACACTGAAGCTTTCTTT CASSYSPKANTEAFF
TRBJ2-2 TRBV7-3 . . 15 TGTGCCAGCAGCGCGGGCTTCGCGAACACCGGGGAGCTGTTTTTT CASSAGFANTGELFF
TRBJ2-2 TRBV6-4 . . 16 TGTGCCAGCACTTTATACCGGACAGACAACACCGGGGAGCTGTTTTTT CASTLYRTDNTGELFF
TRBJ2-3 TRBV7-9 . TRBD2 16 TGTGCCAGCAGCTTAGGGGCTAGCGGCTTCCTAGATACGCAGTATTTT CASSLGASGFLDTQYF
TRBJ1-2 TRBV6-1 . TRBD1 15 TGTGCCAGCAGTAGGACAGGGGGCTCGAACTATGGCTACACCTTC CASSRTGGSNYGYTF
TRBJ2-7 TRBV27 . TRBD1 17 TGTGCCAGCAGTTTAGGTATAAGGGACAGGGGGATCTACGAGCAGTACTTC CASSLGIRDRGIYEQYF
TRBJ2-5 TRBV5-4 . TRBD2 15 TGTGCCAGCAGCTTTGCTAGCGGGGTTAGGGAGACCCAGTACTTC CASSFASGVRETQYF
TRBJ2-7 TRBV28 . . 13 TGTGCCAGCACCGGGACTGGGTCCTACGAGCAGTACTTC CASTGTGSYEQYF
TRBJ1-5 TRBV5-8 . . 15 TGTGCCAGCAGCTCTGGACAGCCCTGGGGTCAGCCCCAGCATTTT CASSSGQPWGQPQHF
TRBJ2-7 TRBV5-4 . . 15 TGTGCCAGCAGCCTGGGAGGAGGGGCAGGTTACGAGCAGTACTTC CASSLGGGAGYEQYF
TRBJ2-1 TRBV12-5 . . 13 TGTGCTAGTGGTTTGGGGGGGCCCAATGAGCAGTTCTTC CASGLGGPNEQFF
TRBJ2-7 TRBV18 . TRBD1 15 TGTGCCAGCTCACCACGAGGGGGCGGTGGGGTCGAGCAGTACTTC CASSPRGGGGVEQYF
TRBJ1-5 TRBV25-1 once . 14 TGTGCCAGCAGTGAGGTACAGGGTAGCGAGCCCCAGCATTTT CASSEVQGSEPQHF
TRBJ2-1 TRBV19 . . 16 TGTGCCAGTAGTATAGCGGAGGGATGGGGTCCGGGGGAGCAGTTCTTC CASSIAEGWGPGEQFF
TRBJ1-5 TRBV28 . . 15 TGTGCCAGCAGACCAACCCTAGGTAGCAATCAGCCCCAGCATTTT CASRPTLGSNQPQHF
TRBJ2-7 TRBV28 . TRBD2 16 TGTGCCAGCAGTTTAACATCGAGCGGGAGCCATGGGGAGCAGTACTTC CASSLTSSGSHGEQYF
TRBJ1-2 TRBV2 . TRBD1 13 TGTGCCAGCATCCAGGGGGCTATCTATGGCTACACCTTC CASIQGAIYGYTF
TRBJ2-1 TRBV5-1 once TRBD1 22 TGCGCCAGCGGAAGCCCAGGACAGGGGGCCACCGGGACTAGCAGTAGTACGAGGGAGCAGTTCTTC CASGSPGQGATGTSSSTREQFF
TRBJ2-7 TRBV30 once . 13 TGTGCCTGGAGTAGGGTCGGGAGCCACGAGCAGTACTTC CAWSRVGSHEQYF
TRBJ2-7 TRBV6-1 . TRBD1 17 TGTGCCAGCAGTGATCCACAGGGGGCCGGTGGACCACGCGAGCAGTACTTC CASSDPQGAGGPREQYF